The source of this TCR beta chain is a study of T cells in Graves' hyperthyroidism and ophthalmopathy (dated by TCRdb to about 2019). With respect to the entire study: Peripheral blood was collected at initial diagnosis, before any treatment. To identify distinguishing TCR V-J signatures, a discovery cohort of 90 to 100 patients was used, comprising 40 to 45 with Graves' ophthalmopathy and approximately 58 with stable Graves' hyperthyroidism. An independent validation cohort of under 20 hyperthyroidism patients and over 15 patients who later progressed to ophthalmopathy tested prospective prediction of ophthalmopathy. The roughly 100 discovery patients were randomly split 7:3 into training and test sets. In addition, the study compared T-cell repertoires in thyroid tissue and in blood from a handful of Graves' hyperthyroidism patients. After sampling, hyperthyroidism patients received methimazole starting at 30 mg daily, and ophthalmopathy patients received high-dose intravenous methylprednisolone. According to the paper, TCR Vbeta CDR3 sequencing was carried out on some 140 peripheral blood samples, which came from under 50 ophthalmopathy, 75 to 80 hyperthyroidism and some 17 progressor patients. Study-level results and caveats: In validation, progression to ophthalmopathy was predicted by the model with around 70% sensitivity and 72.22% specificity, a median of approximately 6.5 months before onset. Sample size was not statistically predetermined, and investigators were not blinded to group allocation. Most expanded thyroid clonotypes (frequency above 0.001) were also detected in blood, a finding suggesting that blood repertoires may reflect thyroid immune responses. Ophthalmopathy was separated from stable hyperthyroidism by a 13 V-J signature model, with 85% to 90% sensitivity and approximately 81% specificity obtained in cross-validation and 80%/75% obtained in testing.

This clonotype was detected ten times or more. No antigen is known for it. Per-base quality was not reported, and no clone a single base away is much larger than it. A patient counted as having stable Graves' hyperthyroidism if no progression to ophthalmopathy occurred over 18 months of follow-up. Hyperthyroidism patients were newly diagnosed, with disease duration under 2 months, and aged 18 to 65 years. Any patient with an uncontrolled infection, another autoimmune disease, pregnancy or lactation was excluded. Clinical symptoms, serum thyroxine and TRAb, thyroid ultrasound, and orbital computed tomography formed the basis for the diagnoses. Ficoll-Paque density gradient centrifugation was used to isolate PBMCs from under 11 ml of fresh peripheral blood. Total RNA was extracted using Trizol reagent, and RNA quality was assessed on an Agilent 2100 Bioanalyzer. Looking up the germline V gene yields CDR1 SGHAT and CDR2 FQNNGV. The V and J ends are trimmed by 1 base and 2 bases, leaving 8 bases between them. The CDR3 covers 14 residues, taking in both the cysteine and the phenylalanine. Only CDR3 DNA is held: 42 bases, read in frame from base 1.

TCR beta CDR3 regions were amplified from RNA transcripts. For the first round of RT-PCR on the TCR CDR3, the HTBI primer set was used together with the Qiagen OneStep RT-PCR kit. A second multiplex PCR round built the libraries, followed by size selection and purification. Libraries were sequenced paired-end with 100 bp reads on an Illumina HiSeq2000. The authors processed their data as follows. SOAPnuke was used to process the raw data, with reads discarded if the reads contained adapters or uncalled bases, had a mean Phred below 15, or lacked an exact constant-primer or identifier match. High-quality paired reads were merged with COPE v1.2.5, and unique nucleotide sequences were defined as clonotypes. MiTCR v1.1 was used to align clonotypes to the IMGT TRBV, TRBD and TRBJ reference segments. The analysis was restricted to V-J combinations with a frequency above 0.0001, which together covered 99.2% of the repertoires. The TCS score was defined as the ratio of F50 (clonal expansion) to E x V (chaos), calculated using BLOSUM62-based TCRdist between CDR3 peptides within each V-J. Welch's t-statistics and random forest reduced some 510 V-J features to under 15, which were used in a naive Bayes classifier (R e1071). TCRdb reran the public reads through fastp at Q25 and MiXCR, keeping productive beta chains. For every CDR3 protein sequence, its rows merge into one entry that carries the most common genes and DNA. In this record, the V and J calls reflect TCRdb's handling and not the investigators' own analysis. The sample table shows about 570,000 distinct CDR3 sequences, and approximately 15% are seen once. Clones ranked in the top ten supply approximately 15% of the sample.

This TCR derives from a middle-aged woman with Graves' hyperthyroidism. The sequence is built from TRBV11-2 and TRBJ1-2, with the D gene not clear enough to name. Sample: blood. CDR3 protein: CASSLGRPNYGYTF. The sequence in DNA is TGTGCCAGCAGCTTAGGTCGGCCGAACTATGGCTACACCTTC.